This T cell receptor beta chain originates from a study of shared clonotypes between healthy human individuals. This table comes from immunoSEQ multiplex PCR, and its TCRdb copy is limited to in-frame clones, with some not included. The repertoire has some 2 million clones, about 95% of them found once; the top ten carry around 1%. A word on this clone: What it recognizes is unknown.

Study-level findings and limits: Naive subsets generally had larger estimated richness than memory subsets.

Only CD45RO-negative cells positively selected for CCR7 counted as naive CD8 cells, so terminally differentiated effector memory CD45RA+ cells were excluded. The sequence came from a man between 18 and 29 years old in good health. Sequencing was done on a sample of naive CD8+ T cells sorted from blood.

The chain's CDR3 is CASSLPSQAGEGYNEQFF. The DNA for the CDR3 is TGTGCCAGCAGCTTACCCTCCCAAGCGGGGGAAGGCTACAATGAGCAGTTCTTC. The chain links TRBV7-9 to TRBJ2-1; 8 bases are a match to TRBD2. Trimming cost V 2 bases and J 3 bases; bases outside gene matches: 12. Per germline, CDR1 SEHNR and CDR2 FQNEAQ (reference sequence). The length of the CDR3 is 18 residues.